This T cell receptor beta chain was retrieved from a study of blood T cell repertoires in COVID-19. Overall study: From T cells, B-cell-depleted T cells, or PBMCs came the material, which was cDNA or gDNA.

Per the original methods: How many nucleated cells were present was estimated from reference gene primer amplification. Assay: immunoSEQ multiplex PCR; the TCRdb copy retains only in-frame clones and omits some. That table furnishes V, J and clone size, whereas the DNA furnished D and trimming. This table has approximately 250,000 clones, 85% to 90% appearing once. Individuals drawn from 20 to 30 US areas were roughly 18 to 89 years old. Participants reported their clinical history, and cohort assignment relied on those reports. Sequencing was done on a sample of PBMCs or T cells enriched from blood (not recorded which). The clonotype was recovered from a woman in her thirties with acute COVID-19.

CDR3 sequence (DNA): TGTGCCAGCAGTTCCCCAGGACAGGCTGAAAAACTGTTTTTT. This sequence encodes CASSSPGQAEKLFF. The genes are TRBV28 and TRBJ1-4, with 7 bases identical to TRBD1. J gave up 7 bases and V 4 bases, and 6 bases lay outside the gene matches. CDR1 is MDHEN, CDR2 SYDVKM, per germline. The CDR3 has 14 amino acids. The whole variable domain, remainder taken from reference TRBV28 and TRBJ1-4, is DVKVTQSSRYLVKRTGEKVFLECVQDMDHENMFWYRQDPGLGLRLIYFSYDVKMKEKGDIPEGYSVSREKKERFSLILESASTNQTSMYLCASSSPGQAEKLFFGSGTQLSVL.